This T cell receptor beta chain was captured by sequencing in a study of blood T cell repertoires in COVID-19. The CDR3 spans 11 residues. Germline CDR1 reads MGHDK; CDR2 reads SYGVNS. V lost 1 base and J 9 bases, leaving 3 bases between the germline ends. Per the original methods: How many nucleated cells were present was estimated from reference gene primer amplification. The table came from immunoSEQ multiplex PCR; TCRdb's copy has only in-frame clones and leaves some out. V and J calls and clone size are those listed in that table; D and trimming were worked out from the DNA. Of around 30,000 clones listed, more than 70% are singletons.

What was sequenced was peripheral blood. This sequence originates from a woman aged 40 to 50 with active or convalescent COVID-19. The chain recombines TRBV25-1 with TRBJ2-2; D gene ambiguous. Here the CDR3 reads CASSEFRELFF. As DNA, the CDR3 is TGTGCCAGCAGTGAATTCAGGGAGCTGTTTTTT.